This T cell receptor beta chain comes out of a study of cytomegalovirus exposure and HLA in healthy donors. As for the study in general: Earlier, 150 million to 200 million T cells were analyzed, and some 120 million unique TCR beta sequences were found among them.

This clone showed up just once. What it binds is not known. 13 Jbeta primers and 60 Vbeta primers were used for the PCR. Assay: immunoSEQ multiplex PCR; the TCRdb copy retains only in-frame clones and omits some. The repertoire holds some 170,000 clones, with more than 80% as singletons. Study conclusions and caveats: TCR association rates varied by HLA locus in a later analysis, with DRB1 highest and HLA-C lowest. Specificity of a few CMV-associated chains for CMV antigens was verified in vitro. A link between a missense DCLRE1C variant and TCR beta V- and J-gene trimming emerged from a later analysis.

The CDR3 spans 15 residues. Trimming took 0 bases from V and 0 from J, leaving 6 bases between them. Germline V gene lookup returns CDR1 SEHNR and CDR2 FQNEAQ (reference sequence). The chain has TRBV7-9 and TRBJ2-1; D possibly corresponds to TRBD2 (5 bases). Material for sequencing was PBMCs. The TCR comes from a young woman in good health and CMV-seropositive. The CDR3 coding sequence is TGTGCCAGCAGCTTAGCAGGGAGCTCCTACAATGAGCAGTTCTTC. It translates to CASSLAGSSYNEQFF.